The clone carrying this T cell receptor beta chain was found a few times. The germline CDR1 and CDR2 sequences are MNHNY and SVGAGI (reference sequence). V shed 2 bases and J shed 1 base, with 8 bases lying between them. This CDR3 region has 14 residues. This sample was taken from a study of blood T cell repertoires in COVID-19. The assay was immunoSEQ multiplex PCR, and TCRdb's table has in-frame clones only and misses some. The sample yields fewer than 55,000 clones, about four fifths seen once. The sequence was obtained from an elderly woman with COVID-19, enrolled during active disease. This rearrangement joins TRBV6-6 to TRBJ1-1; D unresolved. Material: peripheral blood. The CDR3 nucleotides read TGTGCCAGCAGTTACAGCGAACCGAACACTGAAGCTTTCTTT. Residues: CASSYSEPNTEAFF.